This entry lists 30 T cell receptor beta chains sequenced from one sample in a study of cytomegalovirus exposure and HLA in healthy donors (dated by TCRdb to about 2017). Libraries were built with the immunoSEQ multiplex PCR assay. For the multiplex PCR, a mixture combining 60 forward primers for TCR Vbeta segments and 13 reverse primers for TCR Jbeta segments was used. Drawn from immuneACCESS, this table holds only the in-frame rearrangements with V and J called that TCRdb kept. Clones are partly lost; checked studies trace under half to an unresolved V gene and leave the rest unexplained. The sample has about 170,000 clones on record, about three quarters of them singletons. Together, the top ten hold around 1% of the sample. The sequenced sample was PBMCs. The source of these receptors is a woman aged 45-59 years in good health and CMV-seropositive.

This clone was picked up a small number of times. The chain joins TRBV28 to TRBJ1-5; no definite D call. The germline V and J ends were trimmed by 6 bases and 2 bases, with 14 bases remaining between them. The length of the CDR3 is 15 residues. The germline V gene encodes CDR1 MDHEN and CDR2 SYDVKM. The DNA of the CDR3 is TGTGCCAGCAGCCAATCGTTGGGCCGCAATCAGCCCCAGCATTTT. This sequence encodes CASSQSLGRNQPQHF.

V usage is TRBV4-1 and J usage is TRBJ1-2; a possible D gene is TRBD1 (6 bases). Germline CDR1 MGHRA, CDR2 YSYEKL. Between the trimmed V and J ends, which lost 0 bases and 8 bases, there was a span of 13 bases. The CDR3 totals 14 residues. CDR3 sequence reads: CASSQEAQGKGYTF. CDR3 DNA: TGCGCCAGCAGCCAAGAGGCACAGGGTAAGGGCTACACCTTC.

This rearrangement joins TRBV6-1 to TRBJ2-5; 9 bases fit TRBD1. After removal of 6 bases from V and 1 base from J, the junction contained 6 bases not matched to a gene. In germline, CDR1 is MNHNS, CDR2 SASEGT. The CDR3 has 15 residues. CDR3 residues: CASRYRGPTQETQYF. The CDR3 DNA follows: TGTGCCAGCAGGTACAGGGGGCCCACCCAAGAGACCCAGTACTTC.

J is TRBJ2-5 and V is TRBV5-1; no clear D gene. Trimming took off 0 bases at V and 0 bases at J, with 6 bases between the two ends. CDR1 is SGHRS and CDR2 is YFSETQ in the germline V gene. CDR3 length: 14 residues. DNA for the CDR3: TGCGCCAGCAGCTTGGTGGGCGACCAAGAGACCCAGTACTTC. This translates into CASSLVGDQETQYF. The complete variable domain, with remaining parts taken from reference TRBV5-1 and TRBJ2-5, reads KAGVTQTPRYLIKTRGQQVTLSCSPISGHRSVSWYQQTPGQGLQFLFEYFSETQRNKGNFPGRFSGRQFSNSRSEMNVSTLELGDSALYLCASSLVGDQETQYFGPGTRLLVL.

This chain uses TRBV29-1 with TRBJ2-7; D is unclear. Per the germline V gene, CDR1 is SQVTM and CDR2 is ANQGSEA. CDR3 length: 10 residues. Deletions cut 5 bases from V and 6 bases from J, with 8 bases between. For the CDR3, the DNA is TGCAGCGTTTTACTACCCGAGCAGTACTTC. Translated, it gives CSVLLPEQYF.

The chain employs TRBV29-1 and TRBJ1-2; perhaps TRBD1 as D (5 bases). Germline V gives CDR1 SQVTM, CDR2 ANQGSEA. The CDR3 has 15 amino acids. V was trimmed by 6 bases and J by 1 base, leaving 18 bases between them. The CDR3 nucleotides are TGCAGCGTGACAAATACTAAGGACAATAACTATGGCTACACCTTC. Translating gives CSVTNTKDNNYGYTF.

V gene TRBV19 combines with J gene TRBJ2-3; perhaps TRBD2 as D (6 bases). This CDR3 is 12 amino acids long. V was pared by 6 bases and J by 6 bases, with 10 bases between. Germline V gene data show CDR1 as LNHDA and CDR2 as SQIVND (reference sequence). As DNA, the CDR3 is TGTGCCAGTAGCGCGGGACGGGATACGCAGTATTTT. Translated: CASSAGRDTQYF.

The rearrangement links TRBV10-1 to TRBJ2-1, with 10 bases that match TRBD1. With V trimmed by 6 bases and J by 8 bases, 4 bases remained unmatched. Germline CDR1 and CDR2: WNHNN and SYGVQD (reference sequence). The CDR3 covers 13 residues. The CDR3 nucleotides read TGCGCCAGCAGACGGACAGGGGGGGATGAGCAGTTCTTC. Its translation is CASRRTGGDEQFF.

This clone came up a few times. The rearrangement uses TRBV29-1 and TRBJ1-4; D is ambiguous. Trimming pared 7 bases from V and 6 bases from J, leaving 15 bases between. Per the germline V gene, CDR1 is SQVTM and CDR2 is ANQGSEA. The CDR3 has 13 residues. The CDR3 bases are TGCAGCGCCAGCCGCGGCAATTATGAAAAACTGTTTTTT. This translates into CSASRGNYEKLFF. Drawing the rest from reference TRBV29-1 and TRBJ1-4, the complete variable domain is SAVISQKPSRDICQRGTSLTIQCQVDSQVTMMFWYRQQPGQSLTLIATANQGSEATYESGFVIDKFPISRPNLTFSTLTVSNMSPEDSSIYLCSASRGNYEKLFFGSGTQLSVL.

Concerning this clone itself: Compared with germline, one end of the junction differs, possibly owing to a read error. The rearrangement uses TRBV7-9 and TRBJ1-1; 8 nucleotides match TRBD1. Germline CDR1 is SEHNR and CDR2 is FQNEAQ (reference sequence). This CDR3 region has 12 residues. The CDR3 sequence: CSSSTRDREAFF. The CDR3, as DNA: TGTTCCAGCAGCACGAGGGACAGGGAAGCTTTCTTT.

This clone was seen only once. This chain connects TRBV4-3 to TRBJ1-1; possible D gene TRBD1, 6 bases. Trimming removed 3 bases at V and 0 bases at J, with 23 bases between. The CDR3 spans 19 residues. In germline, CDR1 is LGHNA, CDR2 YSLEER. The CDR3 here is CASSQYTGTAGYMNTEAFF. The CDR3 DNA sequence: TGCGCCAGCAGCCAGTACACAGGGACGGCAGGCTATATGAACACTGAAGCTTTCTTT.

V gene TRBV6-5 combines with J gene TRBJ2-7; TRBD2 agrees at 8 bases. The CDR3 runs 14 residues. Trimming cost V 10 bases and J 2 bases; bases outside gene matches: 10. Germline CDR1 MNHEY, CDR2 SVGAGI. Here the CDR3 DNA reads TGTGCCACCCAACTAACTAGCGGCCCCTACGAGCAGTACTTC. This codes for CATQLTSGPYEQYF.

This chain connects TRBV11-3 to TRBJ2-1, with 7 bases identical to TRBD2. Per germline, CDR1 SGHNT and CDR2 YENEEA. The CDR3 loop spans 15 amino acids. After removal of 5 bases from V and 7 bases from J, the junction contained 11 bases not matched to a gene. As DNA, the CDR3 is TGTGCCAGCAGCAGTAGCGGGTGGAGCGGGAATGAGCAGTTCTTC. It translates to CASSSSGWSGNEQFF. Full variable domain (rest looked up from reference TRBV11-3 and TRBJ2-1): EAGVVQSPRYKIIEKKQPVAFWCNPISGHNTLYWYLQNLGQGPELLIRYENEEAVDDSQLPKDRFSAERLKGVDSTLKIQPAELGDSAVYLCASSSSGWSGNEQFFGPGTRLTVL.

The V gene is TRBV11-2, the J gene TRBJ2-1; D is possibly TRBD2 (6 bases). CDR3 length: 13 residues. Trimming took 1 base from V and 15 from J, leaving 16 bases between them. Looked up from germline, CDR1 is SGHAT and CDR2 is FQNNGV. DNA of the CDR3: TGTGCCAGCAGCTTAGGAGGCGGGATGATGCCGTTCTTC. This encodes CASSLGGGMMPFF.

V usage is TRBV7-9 and J usage is TRBJ1-4; a weak D match, TRBD1 (5 bases). Germline V gives CDR1 SEHNR, CDR2 FQNEAQ (reference sequence). CDR3 length equals 15 residues. Trimming took 5 bases from V and 2 from J, leaving 12 bases between them. Here the CDR3 reads CASSGTGRTNEKLFF. CDR3 DNA sequence: TGTGCCAGCAGCGGGACGGGGAGGACTAATGAAAAACTGTTTTTT.

The chain recombines TRBV19 with TRBJ2-5, with 10 bases identical to TRBD1. The trim removed 5 bases at V and 5 bases at J, leaving 14 bases unmatched. Germline CDR1 is LNHDA and CDR2 is SQIVND (reference sequence). The CDR3 is made up of 17 amino acids. The CDR3 spells CASSPKTGGNTVETQYF. CDR3 DNA sequence: TGTGCCAGTAGTCCTAAGACAGGGGGCAATACCGTGGAGACCCAGTACTTC.

The chain uses TRBV19 and TRBJ1-5, with 9 bases identical to TRBD1. Germline trimming cut 3 bases from V and 3 bases from J; bases unmatched to any gene: 3. CDR3 length equals 15 residues. Germline V CDR1 and CDR2: LNHDA, SQIVND (reference sequence). The CDR3 protein is CASSMGTGNNQPQHF. The CDR3 nucleotides read TGTGCCAGTAGTATGGGGACAGGGAACAATCAGCCCCAGCATTTT.

The CDR3 DNA sequence: TGTGCCAGCAGCGTTCGACTAGCGGGAGTTACAAGCTCTGGGGCCAACGTCCTGACTTTC. It encodes CASSVRLAGVTSSGANVLTF. This chain links TRBV14 with TRBJ2-6, with 12 bases matching TRBD2. V was pared by 5 bases and J by 0 bases, with 11 bases of the junction left unmatched. The CDR3 sequence is 20 residues long. CDR1 and CDR2 from the germline V gene are SGHDN and FVKESK. Full variable domain (rest looked up from reference TRBV14 and TRBJ2-6): EAGVTQFPSHSVIEKGQTVTLRCDPISGHDNLYWYRRVMGKEIKFLLHFVKESKQDESGMPNNRFLAERTGGTYSTLKVQPAELEDSGVYFCASSVRLAGVTSSGANVLTFGAGSRLTVL.

The chain carries TRBV4-3 and TRBJ1-1; 9 bases are shared with TRBD1. The CDR3 has 15 amino acids. V shed 4 bases and J 1 base; nucleotides not matched to a gene: 4. CDR1 is LGHNA and CDR2 is YSLEER in the germline V gene. CDR3 loop: CASSPLDRGNTEAFF. In DNA form, the CDR3 reads TGCGCCAGCAGCCCTTTGGACAGGGGGAACACTGAAGCTTTCTTT.

V is TRBV5-1 and J is TRBJ1-1; D remains ambiguous. This CDR3 is 15 amino acids long. From germline, CDR1 is SGHRS and CDR2 YFSETQ. V lost 0 bases to trimming and J lost 3 bases, with 12 bases between them. The CDR3 here is CASSLGFGSYTEAFF. As DNA, the CDR3 is TGCGCCAGCAGCTTGGGGTTTGGGAGCTACACTGAAGCTTTCTTT.

This rearrangement joins TRBV5-6 to TRBJ2-3; TRBD2 matches at 9 bases. After removal of 2 bases from V and 0 bases from J, the junction contained 4 bases not matched to a gene. The CDR3 extends over 16 amino acids. Germline-derived CDR1 and CDR2 are SGHDT and YYEEEE. The CDR3 bases are TGTGCCAGCAGCTTTATCGCGGGAGGGAGCACAGATACGCAGTATTTT. Protein: CASSFIAGGSTDTQYF.

This chain uses TRBV7-2 with TRBJ2-7; tentatively, D is TRBD2 (7 bases). Trimming cost V 5 bases and J 4 bases, with 15 bases left between them. The CDR3 is 14 residues long. CDR1 and CDR2 from the germline V gene are SGHTA and FQGNSA. The CDR3, as DNA: TGTGCCAGCAGCCCGGGGGGTAGGGGGTACGAGCAGTACTTC. This translates into CASSPGGRGYEQYF.

V and J are TRBV4-1 and TRBJ2-7, with unresolved D. Trimming shortened V by 0 bases and J by 2 bases, and 8 bases separated the two germline ends. This CDR3 contains 14 residues. Germline CDR1 and CDR2: MGHRA and YSYEKL. The CDR3 DNA reads TGCGCCAGCAGCCAAGATCCCCGTCCCTACGAGCAGTACTTC. Translated: CASSQDPRPYEQYF.

The chain carries TRBV4-3 and TRBJ2-7; TRBD1 is a possible D gene (5 bases). Germline V gene lookup returns CDR1 LGHNA and CDR2 YSLEER. The CDR3 has 13 amino acids. The germline V and J ends were trimmed by 0 bases and 11 bases, with 14 bases remaining between them. The CDR3 region has the DNA TGCGCCAGCAGCCAAGAAAGAGGAAGGGGTAAGTACTTC. Amino acid sequence: CASSQERGRGKYF.

This chain joins TRBV6-1 and TRBJ2-3; 12 bases align to TRBD1. Trimming cost V 1 base and J 6 bases; bases outside gene matches: 5. The CDR3 runs to 16 residues. Germline-derived CDR1 and CDR2 are MNHNS and SASEGT. Here the CDR3 DNA reads TGTGCCAGCAGTGAAGTGGGACAGGGGGCGAAGGATACGCAGTATTTT. Translation: CASSEVGQGAKDTQYF.

The chain links TRBV15 to TRBJ1-2; no reliable D call. The V and J ends lost 4 bases and 6 bases respectively, with 15 bases between them. CDR1 and CDR2 (germline): LNHNV, YYDKDF (reference sequence). This CDR3 has 14 residues. The CDR3 here is CATSTKGGRDGYTF. The CDR3 DNA is TGTGCCACCAGCACCAAAGGAGGGAGGGATGGCTACACCTTC.

This clone was counted once. This chain uses TRBV7-2 with TRBJ2-1; 14 bases match TRBD2. The junction had 4 bases not matched to a gene; V was cut back by 5 bases and J by 7 bases. Germline V gives CDR1 SGHTA, CDR2 FQGNSA. The CDR3 spans 15 residues. The CDR3 is CASSAGTSGRNEQFF. DNA of the CDR3: TGTGCCAGCAGCGCAGGGACTAGCGGGAGAAATGAGCAGTTCTTC.

The rearrangement uses TRBV30 and TRBJ1-2; 7 bases agree with TRBD1. V lost 4 bases to trimming and J lost 3 bases; unmatched junction nucleotides: 11. CDR1 and CDR2 from the germline V gene are GTSNPN and SVGIG (reference sequence). This CDR3 is 15 amino acids long. The CDR3, as DNA: TGTGCCTGGACCGGCGGGACAGCCCTCCACTATGGCTACACCTTC. Amino acids: CAWTGGTALHYGYTF. Based on the CDR3 plus reference TRBV30 and TRBJ1-2, the full variable domain is SQTIHQWPATLVQPVGSPLSLECTVEGTSNPNLYWYRQAAGRGLQLLFYSVGIGQISSEVPQNLSASRPQDRQFILSSKKLLLSDSGFYLCAWTGGTALHYGYTFGSGTRLTVV.

The V call is TRBV29-1, the J call TRBJ1-2; D not resolved. CDR1 SQVTM and CDR2 ANQGSEA come from the germline V gene. There are 9 residues in the CDR3. The V gene lost 3 bases and the J gene lost 13 bases, with 9 bases spanning the gap. Written as DNA, the CDR3 is TGCAGCGTTGATGAGGGTGGCACCTTC. Translated: CSVDEGGTF.

The chain couples TRBV5-1 to TRBJ2-1; 7 bases fit TRBD2. The trim removed 0 bases at V and 2 bases at J, leaving 5 bases unmatched. The CDR3 contains 16 residues. Germline V gene data show CDR1 as SGHRS and CDR2 as YFSETQ. CDR3 bases: TGCGCCAGCAGCTTGGACAGCGGGGAGCCCTACAATGAGCAGTTCTTC. Its translation: CASSLDSGEPYNEQFF.